Below, 8 T cell receptor beta chains from the same sample are listed, as sequenced in a study of T cells in tuberculosis. Sorting used thawed, overnight-rested PBMC stained with anti-CD3, a viability dye and GMM-loaded CD1B tetramer. The lipid loaded on the CD1B tetramers was C32 glucose monomycolate from Rhodococcus equi. Data came from immunoSEQ multiplex PCR; TCRdb stores just in-frame clones and leaves some out. The sample has approximately 57,000 clones, 88% seen once; the top ten hold about a fifth. The specimen sequenced was CD1b-GMM tetramer-negative cells sorted from PBMCs. Receptors originate from an adult woman with latent tuberculosis.

The chain has TRBV10-3 and TRBJ1-1, with a weak D call TRBD1 (5 bases). Trimming took 0 bases from V and 3 from J, leaving 14 bases between them. The germline gives CDR1 ENHRY, CDR2 SYGVKD. There are 16 residues in the CDR3. In nucleotides, the CDR3 is TGTGCCATCAGTGAGTCGGGGCAGGGTCTAGACACTGAAGCTTTCTTT. Protein sequence: CAISESGQGLDTEAFF.

V and J are TRBV5-6 and TRBJ2-3; weak D call: TRBD2 (6 bases). Trimming shortened V by 4 bases and J by 4 bases, and 16 bases separated the two germline ends. The CDR3 is made up of 15 amino acids. Germline lookup yields CDR1 SGHDT and CDR2 YYEEEE. The CDR3 spells CASSIRERGPDTQYF. In nucleotides, the CDR3 is TGTGCCAGCAGCATCCGGGAGAGGGGCCCAGATACGCAGTATTTT.

CDR3 sequence reads: CASSLAGGQGAYEQFF. For the CDR3, the DNA is TGTGCCAGCAGCTTGGCCGGGGGACAGGGGGCTTATGAGCAGTTCTTC. This chain links TRBV5-4 with TRBJ2-1; 12 bases align to TRBD1. Germline CDR1 reads SGHNT; CDR2 reads YYREEE (reference sequence). The CDR3 contains 16 residues. V was clipped by 0 bases and J by 8 bases; unmatched bases: 6.

The chain uses TRBV14 and TRBJ1-2; perhaps TRBD1 as D (6 bases). CDR3 length: 14 residues. V gave up 3 bases and J gave up 2 bases, with 10 bases separating them. CDR1 is SGHDN, CDR2 FVKESK, per germline. The CDR3 DNA is TGTGCCAGCAGCCAGTCCGGACAGAACTATGGCTACACCTTC. It codes for CASSQSGQNYGYTF.

The rearrangement uses TRBV2 and TRBJ1-4; D is ambiguous. Trimming took off 6 bases at V and 0 bases at J, with 11 bases between the two ends. This CDR3 spans 15 amino acids. In germline, CDR1 is SNHLY, CDR2 FYNNEI. The CDR3, as DNA: TGTGCCAGCAGCAAAAACAGTCCAACTAATGAAAAACTGTTTTTT. It translates to CASSKNSPTNEKLFF.

The chain combines TRBV6-5 with TRBJ2-3; TRBD1 is a possible D gene (6 bases). The V end was cut by 3 bases, the J end by 1 base, with 11 bases between. The CDR3 has 15 amino acids. The V gene's germline CDR1 is MNHEY and CDR2 SVGAGI. CDR3 DNA sequence: TGTGCCAGCAGTTATAACAGGGCGGGCACAGATACGCAGTATTTT. It codes for CASSYNRAGTDTQYF.

V and J are TRBV7-3 and TRBJ1-3; D possibly corresponds to TRBD1 (5 bases). The V end lost 5 bases, the J end lost 1 base, and 12 bases lay between the germline ends. The CDR3 has 15 amino acids. Germline CDR1 is SGHTA and CDR2 is FQGTGA. CDR3 sequence reads: CASSPMGGSGNTIYF. In nucleotides, the CDR3 is TGTGCCAGCAGCCCCATGGGGGGATCTGGAAACACCATATATTTT.

CDR3 sequence (DNA): TGTGCCAGTAGTATAGGTGGGAGTCAGCCCCAGCATTTT. This sequence encodes CASSIGGSQPQHF. V is TRBV19 and J is TRBJ1-5; D call uncertain. The germline V gene encodes CDR1 LNHDA and CDR2 SQIVND (reference sequence). Trimming shortened V by 1 base and J by 6 bases, and 7 bases separated the two germline ends. The CDR3 extends over 13 amino acids.